The text below deals with one T cell receptor (beta chain). The sample belongs to a study of blood T cell repertoires in COVID-19. Turning to the study itself: COVID-19 samples, acute and convalescent, were from the United States, Italy and Spain. PBMCs, B-cell-depleted T cells, or T cells were the source of the cDNA or gDNA that made up the material.

Original data processing: Amplification of reference gene primers provided the estimated nucleated cell counts. Sequencing used immunoSEQ multiplex PCR; TCRdb keeps in-frame clones, though not all of them. V and J calls and clone size are as listed in that table; D and trimming were resolved from the DNA. The sample shows some 19,000 clones, 82% of them seen only once. This clonotype originated in a human donor in a cohort sampled during active COVID-19. Sequencing was carried out using peripheral blood.

The CDR3 coding sequence is TGTGCCAGCAGACTAGACTTCCACACTGAAGCTTTCTTT. Translated: CASRLDFHTEAFF. The J gene is TRBJ1-1, the V gene TRBV7-2, with unresolved D. V lost 6 bases and J 3 bases, leaving 11 bases between the germline ends. Germline CDR1 reads SGHTA; CDR2 reads FQGNSA. This CDR3 spans 13 amino acids.